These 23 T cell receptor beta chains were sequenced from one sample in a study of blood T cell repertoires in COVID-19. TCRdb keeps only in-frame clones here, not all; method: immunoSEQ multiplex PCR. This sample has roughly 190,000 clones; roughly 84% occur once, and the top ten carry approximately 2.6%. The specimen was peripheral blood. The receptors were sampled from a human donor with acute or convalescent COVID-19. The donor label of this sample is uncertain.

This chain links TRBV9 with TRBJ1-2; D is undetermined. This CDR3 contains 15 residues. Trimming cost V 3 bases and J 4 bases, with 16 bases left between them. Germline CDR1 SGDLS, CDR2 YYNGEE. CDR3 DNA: TGTGCCAGCAGCGGCCCCGGCAGGCCCAGCTATGGCTACACCTTC. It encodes CASSGPGRPSYGYTF.

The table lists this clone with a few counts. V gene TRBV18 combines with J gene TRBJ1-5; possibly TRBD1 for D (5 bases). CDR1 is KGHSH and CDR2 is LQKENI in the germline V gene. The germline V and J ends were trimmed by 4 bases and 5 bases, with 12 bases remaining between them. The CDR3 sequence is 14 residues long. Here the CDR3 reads CASSRGGADQPQHF. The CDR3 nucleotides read TGTGCCAGCTCACGGGGCGGGGCGGATCAGCCCCAGCATTTT.

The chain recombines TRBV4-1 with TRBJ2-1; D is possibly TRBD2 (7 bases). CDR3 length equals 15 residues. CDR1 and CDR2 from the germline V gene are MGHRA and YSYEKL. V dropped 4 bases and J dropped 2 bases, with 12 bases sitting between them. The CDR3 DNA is TGCGCCAGCAGCCTTCTCGGGGGGCCCTACAATGAGCAGTTCTTC. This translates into CASSLLGGPYNEQFF.

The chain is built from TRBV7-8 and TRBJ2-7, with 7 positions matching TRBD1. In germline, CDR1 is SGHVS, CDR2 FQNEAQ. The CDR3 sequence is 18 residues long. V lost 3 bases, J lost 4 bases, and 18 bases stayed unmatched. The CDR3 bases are TGTGCCAGCAGCTTGGGGTCCAGCCGGGACAGAGGTTTGTACGAGCAGTACTTC. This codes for CASSLGSSRDRGLYEQYF.

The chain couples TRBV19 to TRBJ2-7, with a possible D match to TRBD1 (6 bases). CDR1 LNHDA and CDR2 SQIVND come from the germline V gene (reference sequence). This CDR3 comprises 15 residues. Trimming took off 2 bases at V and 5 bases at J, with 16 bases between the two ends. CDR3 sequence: CASSISGHDTDEQYF. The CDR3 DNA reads TGTGCCAGTAGTATATCGGGACACGACACCGACGAGCAGTACTTC.

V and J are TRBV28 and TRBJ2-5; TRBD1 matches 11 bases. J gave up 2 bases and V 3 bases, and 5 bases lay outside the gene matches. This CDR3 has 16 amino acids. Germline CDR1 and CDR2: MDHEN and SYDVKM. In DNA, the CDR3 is TGTGCCAGCAGTTTTTACCGGGACAGGGGGCAAGAGACCCAGTACTTC. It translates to CASSFYRDRGQETQYF.

In DNA, the CDR3 is TGCAGTGCTAGCGACAGCTACGAGCAGTACTTC. This codes for CSASDSYEQYF. The chain employs TRBV20-1 and TRBJ2-7; D might be TRBD1 (5 bases). The CDR3 consists of 11 residues. The germline V and J ends were trimmed by 3 bases and 3 bases, with 6 bases remaining between them. From germline, CDR1 is DFQATT and CDR2 SNEGSKA (reference sequence).

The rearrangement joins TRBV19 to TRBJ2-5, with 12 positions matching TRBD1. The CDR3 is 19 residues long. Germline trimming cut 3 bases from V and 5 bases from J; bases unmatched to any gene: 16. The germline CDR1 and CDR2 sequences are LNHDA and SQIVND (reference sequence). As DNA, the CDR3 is TGTGCCAGTAGTATTGCGCTAGGGACAGGGGGCGCGCGGGACGAGACCCAGTACTTC. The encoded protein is CASSIALGTGGARDETQYF.

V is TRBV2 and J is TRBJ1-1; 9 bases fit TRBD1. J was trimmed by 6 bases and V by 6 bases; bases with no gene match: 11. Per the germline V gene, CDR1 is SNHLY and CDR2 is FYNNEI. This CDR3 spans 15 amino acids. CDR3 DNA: TGTGCCAGCAGGAGGGGGGACAGGGTCCCCCCTGAAGCTTTCTTT. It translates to CASRRGDRVPPEAFF.

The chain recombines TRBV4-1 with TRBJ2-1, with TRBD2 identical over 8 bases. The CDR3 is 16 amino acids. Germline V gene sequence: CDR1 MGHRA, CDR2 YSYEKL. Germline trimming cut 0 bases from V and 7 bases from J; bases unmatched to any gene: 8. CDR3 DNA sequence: TGCGCCAGCAGCCAAGAAAAGCGGGGGAGGGGTAATGAGCAGTTCTTC. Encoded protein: CASSQEKRGRGNEQFF.

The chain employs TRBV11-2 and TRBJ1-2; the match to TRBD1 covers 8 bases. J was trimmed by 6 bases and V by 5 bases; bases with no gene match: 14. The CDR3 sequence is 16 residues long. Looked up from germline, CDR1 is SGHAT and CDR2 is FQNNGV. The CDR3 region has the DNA TGTGCCAGCAGCGGATTCTACAGGGGGATAAACCATGGCTACACCTTC. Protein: CASSGFYRGINHGYTF. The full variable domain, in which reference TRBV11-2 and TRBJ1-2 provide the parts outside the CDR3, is EAGVAQSPRYKIIEKRQSVAFWCNPISGHATLYWYQQILGQGPKLLIQFQNNGVVDDSQLPKDRFSAERLKGVDSTLKIQPAKLEDSAVYLCASSGFYRGINHGYTFGSGTRLTVV.

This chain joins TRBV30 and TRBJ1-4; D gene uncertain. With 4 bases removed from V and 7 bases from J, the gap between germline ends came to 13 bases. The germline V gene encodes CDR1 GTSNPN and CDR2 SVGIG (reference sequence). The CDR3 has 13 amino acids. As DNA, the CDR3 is TGTGCCTGGAAGCTTACGGGGAGTGAAAAACTGTTTTTT. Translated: CAWKLTGSEKLFF.

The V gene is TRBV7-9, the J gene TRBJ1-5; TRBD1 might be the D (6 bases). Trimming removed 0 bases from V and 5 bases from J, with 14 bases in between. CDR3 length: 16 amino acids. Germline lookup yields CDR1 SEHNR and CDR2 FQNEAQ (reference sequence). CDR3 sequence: CASSLAGAGDHQPQHF. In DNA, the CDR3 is TGTGCCAGCAGCTTAGCCGGGGCAGGGGATCATCAGCCCCAGCATTTT.

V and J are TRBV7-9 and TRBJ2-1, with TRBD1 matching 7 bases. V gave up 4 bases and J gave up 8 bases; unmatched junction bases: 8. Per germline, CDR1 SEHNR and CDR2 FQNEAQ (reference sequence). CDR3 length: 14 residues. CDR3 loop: CASSSGQRAHEQFF. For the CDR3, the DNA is TGTGCCAGCAGCTCGGGACAGAGGGCCCATGAGCAGTTCTTC.

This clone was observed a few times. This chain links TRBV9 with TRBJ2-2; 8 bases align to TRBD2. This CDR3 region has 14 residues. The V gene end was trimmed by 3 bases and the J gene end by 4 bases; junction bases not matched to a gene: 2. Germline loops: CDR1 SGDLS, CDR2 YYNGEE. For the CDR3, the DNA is TGTGCCAGCAGCGGGGGACTAGGCACCGGGGAGCTGTTTTTT. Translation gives CASSGGLGTGELFF.

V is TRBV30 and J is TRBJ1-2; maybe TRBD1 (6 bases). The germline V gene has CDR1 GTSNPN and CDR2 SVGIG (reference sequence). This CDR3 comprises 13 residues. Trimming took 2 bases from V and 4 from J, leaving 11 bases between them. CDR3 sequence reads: CAWSPGTSYGYTF. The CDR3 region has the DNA TGTGCCTGGAGTCCAGGGACAAGCTATGGCTACACCTTC.

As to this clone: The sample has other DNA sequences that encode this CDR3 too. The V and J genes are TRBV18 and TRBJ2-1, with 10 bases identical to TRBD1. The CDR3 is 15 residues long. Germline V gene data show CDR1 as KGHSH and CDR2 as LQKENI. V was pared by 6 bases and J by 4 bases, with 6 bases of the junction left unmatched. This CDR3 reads CASSPTGGSYNEQFF. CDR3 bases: TGTGCCAGCTCCCCGACAGGGGGCAGTTACAATGAGCAGTTCTTC.

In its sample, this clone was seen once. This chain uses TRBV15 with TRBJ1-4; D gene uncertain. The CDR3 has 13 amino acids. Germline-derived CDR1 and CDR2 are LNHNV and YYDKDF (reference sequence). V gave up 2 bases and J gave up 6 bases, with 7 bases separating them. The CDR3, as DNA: TGTGCCACCAGCAGAAACAGTGATGAAAAACTGTTTTTT. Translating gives CATSRNSDEKLFF.

CDR3 sequence: CAWRRGITDTQYF. DNA for the CDR3: TGTGCCTGGAGGCGGGGGATCACAGATACGCAGTATTTT. The genes are TRBV30 and TRBJ2-3; 7 positions match TRBD2. This CDR3 contains 13 residues. Germline V CDR1 and CDR2: GTSNPN, SVGIG (reference sequence). V was clipped by 3 bases and J by 2 bases; unmatched bases: 2.

CDR3 loop: CASSSSDRGPYGYTF. DNA for the CDR3: TGTGCCAGTAGTTCCTCGGACAGGGGCCCCTATGGCTACACCTTC. The rearrangement links TRBV19 to TRBJ1-2; TRBD1 matches 9 bases. The CDR3 is made up of 15 amino acids. Germline lookup yields CDR1 LNHDA and CDR2 SQIVND (reference sequence). V trimming: 5 bases; J trimming: 4 bases; junction bases outside the gene matches: 8.

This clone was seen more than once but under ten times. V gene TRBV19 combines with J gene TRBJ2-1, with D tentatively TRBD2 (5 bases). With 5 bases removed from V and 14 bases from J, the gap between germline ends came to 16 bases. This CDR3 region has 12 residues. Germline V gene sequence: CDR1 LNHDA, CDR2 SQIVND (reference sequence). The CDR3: CASSQPDGKEFF. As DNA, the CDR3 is TGTGCCAGTAGTCAACCCGACGGGAAAGAGTTCTTC.

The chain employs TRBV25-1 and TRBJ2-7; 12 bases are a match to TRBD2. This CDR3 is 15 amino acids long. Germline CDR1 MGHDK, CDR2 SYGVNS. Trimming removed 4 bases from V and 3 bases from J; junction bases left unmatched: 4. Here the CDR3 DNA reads TGTGCCAGCAGTGCCTGGACTAGCGGGGACTACGAGCAGTACTTC. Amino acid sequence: CASSAWTSGDYEQYF.

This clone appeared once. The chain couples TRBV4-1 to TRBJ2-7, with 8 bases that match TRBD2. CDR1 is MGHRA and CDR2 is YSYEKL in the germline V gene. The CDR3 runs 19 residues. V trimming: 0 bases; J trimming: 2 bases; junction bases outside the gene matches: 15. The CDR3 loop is CASSQDTLPASGYPYEQYF. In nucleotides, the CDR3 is TGCGCCAGCAGCCAAGATACTCTCCCCGCTAGCGGGTACCCCTACGAGCAGTACTTC.